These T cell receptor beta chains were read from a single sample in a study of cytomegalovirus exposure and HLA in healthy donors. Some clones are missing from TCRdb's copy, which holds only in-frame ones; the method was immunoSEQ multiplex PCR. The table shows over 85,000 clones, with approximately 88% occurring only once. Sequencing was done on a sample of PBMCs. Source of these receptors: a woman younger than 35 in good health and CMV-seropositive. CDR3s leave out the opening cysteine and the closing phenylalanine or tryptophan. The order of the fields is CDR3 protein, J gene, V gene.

CDR3aa: ASTPEGAGNTEAF
j_gene: TRBJ1-1
v_gene: TRBV28

CDR3aa: ASSPRTSGGANETQY
j_gene: TRBJ2-5
v_gene: TRBV5-1

CDR3aa: ASSPPRQKNSPLH
j_gene: TRBJ1-6
v_gene: TRBV28

CDR3aa: ASSEKGHRNTEAF
j_gene: TRBJ1-1
v_gene: TRBV6-1

CDR3aa: ASSAAVPAYNEQF
j_gene: TRBJ2-1
v_gene: TRBV9

CDR3aa: ASSQRGGTGELF
j_gene: TRBJ2-2
v_gene: TRBV7-2

CDR3aa: ASSTGLRYEQY
j_gene: TRBJ2-7
v_gene: TRBV28

CDR3aa: ASSVSDGGEGNTIY
j_gene: TRBJ1-3
v_gene: TRBV9

CDR3aa: ATSRAWEATNEKLF
j_gene: TRBJ1-4
v_gene: TRBV15

CDR3aa: ASSEDRKNTIY
j_gene: TRBJ1-3
v_gene: TRBV6-1

CDR3aa: ATRATAEKLF
j_gene: TRBJ1-4
v_gene: TRBV28

CDR3aa: ASSYQGARMDTQY
j_gene: TRBJ2-3
v_gene: TRBV4-1

CDR3aa: SVELQIQETQY
j_gene: TRBJ2-5
v_gene: TRBV29-1

CDR3aa: ASSGQNTGELF
j_gene: TRBJ2-2
v_gene: TRBV27

CDR3aa: ASSFGRGEWEQY
j_gene: TRBJ2-7
v_gene: TRBV11-2

CDR3aa: AWRTGGGPGNTIY
j_gene: TRBJ1-3
v_gene: TRBV30

CDR3aa: ASSERRGGVDTQY
j_gene: TRBJ2-3
v_gene: TRBV6-4

CDR3aa: ASRQGVEAF
j_gene: TRBJ1-1
v_gene: TRBV6-5

CDR3aa: ASSLPLGLTEAF
j_gene: TRBJ1-1
v_gene: TRBV28

CDR3aa: ASSIQLGQGGYEQY
j_gene: TRBJ2-7
v_gene: TRBV19

CDR3aa: ASYDGRAGWRNEQY
j_gene: TRBJ2-7
v_gene: TRBV30

CDR3aa: ASSLSGAYNEQF
j_gene: TRBJ2-1
v_gene: TRBV9

CDR3aa: ASSQVGTVNEQF
j_gene: TRBJ2-1
v_gene: TRBV4-1

CDR3aa: ASSQDSGGGGRMYEQY
j_gene: TRBJ2-7
v_gene: TRBV4-1

CDR3aa: ASSVGPSEETQY
j_gene: TRBJ2-5
v_gene: TRBV9

CDR3aa: ASSQGGQGGAYEQY
j_gene: TRBJ2-7
v_gene: TRBV4-2

CDR3aa: ASSPDRGYPEAF
j_gene: TRBJ1-1
v_gene: TRBV5-1

CDR3aa: AISEPKTSGQGGYQETQY
j_gene: TRBJ2-5
v_gene: TRBV10-3

CDR3aa: ASSWPSSGQGRSNEQY
j_gene: TRBJ2-7
v_gene: TRBV5-1

CDR3aa: ASSFQLAGASTDTQY
j_gene: TRBJ2-3
v_gene: TRBV5-1

CDR3aa: ASSEGDIYT
j_gene: TRBJ1-2
v_gene: TRBV2

CDR3aa: ASSLGQGARFYEQY
j_gene: TRBJ2-7
v_gene: TRBV5-6

CDR3aa: ASSLDRRQTQY
j_gene: TRBJ2-5
v_gene: TRBV11-1

CDR3aa: ASSLRLAGTTDTQY
j_gene: TRBJ2-3
v_gene: TRBV5-4

CDR3aa: ASSPRTGNTDTQY
j_gene: TRBJ2-3
v_gene: TRBV5-1

CDR3aa: AWTPGYGNQPQH
j_gene: TRBJ1-5
v_gene: TRBV30

CDR3aa: ASSLTGSGYEQY
j_gene: TRBJ2-7
v_gene: TRBV28

CDR3aa: ASSPDSTEAF
j_gene: TRBJ1-1
v_gene: TRBV18

CDR3aa: ASSPLVQGVSGNTIY
j_gene: TRBJ1-3
v_gene: TRBV18

CDR3aa: ASSPSAFGRERGYT
j_gene: TRBJ1-2
v_gene: TRBV18

CDR3aa: ASSYSNPRVGEKLF
j_gene: TRBJ1-4
v_gene: TRBV6-5

CDR3aa: ASSGSRTGWDRGDTEAF
j_gene: TRBJ1-1
v_gene: TRBV6-1

CDR3aa: ASSLLAASTDTQY
j_gene: TRBJ2-3
v_gene: TRBV27

CDR3aa: ASSSSAGSNEQF
j_gene: TRBJ2-1
v_gene: TRBV27

CDR3aa: SVGDSEAF
j_gene: TRBJ1-1
v_gene: TRBV29-1

CDR3aa: ASSEAGSGGDADTQY
j_gene: TRBJ2-3
v_gene: TRBV2

CDR3aa: ASTQTGLAADDSSYEQY
j_gene: TRBJ2-7
v_gene: TRBV9

CDR3aa: ASSPGGASNQPQH
j_gene: TRBJ1-5
v_gene: TRBV28

CDR3aa: ASSGQGSYGYT
j_gene: TRBJ1-2
v_gene: TRBV13

CDR3aa: ASSFPRTGPRDYEQY
j_gene: TRBJ2-7
v_gene: TRBV28

CDR3aa: ASSALGENYGYT
j_gene: TRBJ1-2
v_gene: TRBV2